The clone carrying this T cell receptor beta chain was seen only a few times. Its antigen is still unknown. The study reverse transcribed the entire isolated RNA, so it sequenced expressed TCRB transcripts. Profiled with immunoSEQ multiplex PCR; TCRdb holds only in-frame clones, not every one. The table includes some 160,000 clones, less than 9.5% detected once. This CDR3 has 19 residues. Trimming took 1 base from V and 1 from J; bases not matched to a gene: 14. Per the germline V gene, CDR1 is KGHSY and CDR2 is FQNENV. This specimen comes from a study of beta chain features in type 1 diabetes. About the research overall: No age, gender or cell yield differences were seen between patients and healthy donors.

Study-wide results and limits: Junctions at VDJ sites from type 1 diabetes patients had fewer insertions and more deletions. HLA influence on TCRB rearrangement stayed unresolved here.

The rearrangement links TRBV16 to TRBJ2-3; 7 bases are shared with TRBD2. This clonotype originated in a woman between 18 and 30 years old in good health. Sequencing was done on a sample of central memory CD4+ T cells from blood. The CDR3 sequence: CASSQLGPRTRGRTDTQYF. The DNA for the CDR3 is TGTGCCAGCAGCCAATTAGGCCCGCGGACTAGGGGCCGCACAGATACGCAGTATTTT.